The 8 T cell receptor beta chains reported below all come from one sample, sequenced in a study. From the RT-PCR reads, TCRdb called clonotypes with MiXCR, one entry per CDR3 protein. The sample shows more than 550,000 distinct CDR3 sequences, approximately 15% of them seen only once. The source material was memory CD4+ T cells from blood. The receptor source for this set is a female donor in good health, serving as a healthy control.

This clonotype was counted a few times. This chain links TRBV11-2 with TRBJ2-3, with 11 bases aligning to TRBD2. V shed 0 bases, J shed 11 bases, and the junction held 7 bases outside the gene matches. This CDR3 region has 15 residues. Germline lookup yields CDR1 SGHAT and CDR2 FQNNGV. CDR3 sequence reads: CASSLDPLAGVGQYF. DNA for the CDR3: TGTGCCAGCAGCTTAGATCCACTAGCGGGAGTGGGGCAGTATTTT. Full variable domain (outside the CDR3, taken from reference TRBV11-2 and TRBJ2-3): EAGVAQSPRYKIIEKRQSVAFWCNPISGHATLYWYQQILGQGPKLLIQFQNNGVVDDSQLPKDRFSAERLKGVDSTLKIQPAKLEDSAVYLCASSLDPLAGVGQYFGPGTRLTVL.

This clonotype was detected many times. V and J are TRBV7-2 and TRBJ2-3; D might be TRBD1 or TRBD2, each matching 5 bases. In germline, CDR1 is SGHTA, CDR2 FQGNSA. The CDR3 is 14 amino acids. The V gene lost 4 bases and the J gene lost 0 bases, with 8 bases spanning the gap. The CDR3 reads CASSWDGSTDTQYF. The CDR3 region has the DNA TGTGCCAGCAGCTGGGACGGAAGCACAGATACGCAGTATTTT. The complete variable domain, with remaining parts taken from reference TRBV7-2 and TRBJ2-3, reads GAGVSQSPSNKVTEKGKDVELRCDPISGHTALYWYRQSLGQGLEFLIYFQGNSAPDKSGLPSDRFSAERTGGSVSTLTIQRTQQEDSAVYLCASSWDGSTDTQYFGPGTRLTVL.

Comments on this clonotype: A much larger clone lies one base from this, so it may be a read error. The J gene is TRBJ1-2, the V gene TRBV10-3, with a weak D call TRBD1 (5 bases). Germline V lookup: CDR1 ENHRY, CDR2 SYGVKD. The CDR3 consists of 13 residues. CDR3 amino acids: CASSESTGDGYTF. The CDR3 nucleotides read TGTGCCAGCAGTGAGTCGACTGGGGACGGCTACACCTTC.

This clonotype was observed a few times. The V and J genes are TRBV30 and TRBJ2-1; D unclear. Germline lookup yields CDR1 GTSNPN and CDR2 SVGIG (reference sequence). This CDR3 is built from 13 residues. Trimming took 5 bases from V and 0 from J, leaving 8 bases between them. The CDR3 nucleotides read TGTGCCTGGGTGGGTGTCTCCTACAATGAGCAGTTCTTC. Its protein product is CAWVGVSYNEQFF.

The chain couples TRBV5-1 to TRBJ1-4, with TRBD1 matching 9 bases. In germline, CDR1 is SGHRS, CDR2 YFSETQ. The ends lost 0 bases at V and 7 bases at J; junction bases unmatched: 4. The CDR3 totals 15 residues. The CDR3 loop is CASSLAGTGTEKLFF. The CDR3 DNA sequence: TGCGCCAGCAGCTTGGCCGGGACAGGGACTGAAAAACTGTTTTTT.

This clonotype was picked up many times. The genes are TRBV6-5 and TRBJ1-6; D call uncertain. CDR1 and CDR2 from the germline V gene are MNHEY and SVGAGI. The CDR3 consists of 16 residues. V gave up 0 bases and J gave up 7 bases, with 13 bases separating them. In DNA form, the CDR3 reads TGTGCCAGCAGTTACTCGTTCACATCCAGCAATTCACCCCTCCACTTT. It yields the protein CASSYSFTSSNSPLHF.

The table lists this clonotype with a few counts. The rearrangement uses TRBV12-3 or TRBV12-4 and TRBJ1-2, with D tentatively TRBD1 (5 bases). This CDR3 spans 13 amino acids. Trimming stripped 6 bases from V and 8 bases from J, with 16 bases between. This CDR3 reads CASSPGTTVGYTF. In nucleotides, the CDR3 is TGTGCCAGCAGCCCCGGGACGACGGTGGGCTACACCTTC.

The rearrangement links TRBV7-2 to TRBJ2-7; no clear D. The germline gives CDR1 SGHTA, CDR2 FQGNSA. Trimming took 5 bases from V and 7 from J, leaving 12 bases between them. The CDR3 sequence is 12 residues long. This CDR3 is CASSISGWEQYF. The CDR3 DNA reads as TGTGCCAGCAGCATTAGTGGGTGGGAGCAGTACTTC.